What follows is one T cell receptor beta chain and its context. There is no known antigen for this receptor. Base quality data are lacking; no much larger clone is found one base away. This sample's time point label indicates: baseline before oral tofacitinib. Lesional scalp punch biopsies and peripheral blood were collected from alopecia areata patients. PBMCs were isolated by density centrifugation and stained for CD3, CD4 and CD8, and CD4+ and CD8+ T cells were sorted on a FACSAria. These data belong to a study of CD8+ T cells in alopecia areata (dated by TCRdb to between 2018 and 2020). Background on the whole study: The treated patients took part in an open-label pilot trial in which moderate-to-severe alopecia areata was treated with oral tofacitinib at 5 to 10 mg twice daily. Patients stayed on tofacitinib for 6 to 18 months and then had 6 months of follow-up off drug so that delayed response and recurrence could be assessed. The study used high-throughput TCRbeta sequencing to examine T cell clonal expansion in alopecia areata, in both the C3H/HeJ mouse model and human patients. In humans, TCRbeta sequencing was performed on scalp tissue and on sorted CD4+ and CD8+ peripheral blood T cells from healthy controls and from patients with patchy or totalis/universalis alopecia areata. Patients on tofacitinib were biopsied at baseline and after 4 and 24 weeks of treatment, and several of the patients also had a later scalp biopsy. Clonality in the scalp was compared among normal scalp (n=4), patchy alopecia areata scalp (n=8), and alopecia totalis/universalis scalp (n=8). RNA was extracted with the PAXgene miRNA kit for fixed scalp, the miRNeasy kit for PBMCs, and the RNeasy kit for mouse skin. TCRbeta CDR3 regions were amplified by immunoSEQ multiplex PCR with 35 Vbeta forward and 13 Jbeta reverse primers.

The investigation overall reported the following: Compared with normal scalp, lesional scalp had higher clonality and more expanded CD8+ clones, particularly in alopecia totalis/universalis, a pattern that suggests antigenic drive. Unlike mouse skin, where gammadelta T cells dominate, normal human skin contains resident alphabeta T cells that get sequenced too, which complicates analysis of the scalp TCR repertoire. Shared TCR sequences between patients were less evident than in mice, which may be partly attributable to HLA diversity in the patient population.

Preparation of the library involved the immunoSEQ multiplex PCR assay. RNA was extracted from all samples and reverse transcribed into cDNA as template for TCR sequencing. First-strand cDNA was synthesized using SuperScript III with a 2:1 mix of oligo-dT and random hexamers. A synthetic immune receptor repertoire was used to measure amplification bias, and any remaining bias was corrected computationally. On the authors' methods: After raw reads were preprocessed to remove errors, the CDR3 was defined following IMGT conventions as running from the conserved cysteine to phenylalanine. Clonality was computed as 1 minus the Shannon entropy, with the entropy normalized by log2 of the number of productive unique TCRs. Whether scalp clones were CD4 or CD8 was inferred by matching scalp TCRbeta sequences against CD4 and CD8 repertoires sorted from blood. The source is immuneACCESS, and TCRdb retained only in-frame sequences with V and J called. Part of the clones is not carried over; for the studies checked, unresolved V genes explain less than half of this, and the remainder is unexplained. Clone size and the V and J calls come from that table; the DNA yielded D and trimming. The sample table lists fewer than 200,000 clones, approximately 59% of them with a count of one. Over 12% of the sample comes from the top ten.

Sequenced material: CD4+ T cells sorted from blood, taken at week 0. The receptor was isolated from a human donor with alopecia areata.

The CDR3 region: CASSQRELTYSYGYTF. The DNA sequence reads TGCGCCAGCAGCCAGCGAGAGCTCACATACTCCTATGGCTACACCTTC. The sequence is built from TRBV4-1 and TRBJ1-2; the D gene is not confidently resolved. Cut back by 3 bases and 4 bases, the V and J ends lie 18 bases apart. CDR1 MGHRA and CDR2 YSYEKL are derived from the germline V gene. Including the terminal cysteine and phenylalanine, the CDR3 comprises 16 residues. Kept here is only the CDR3 DNA, which spans 48 bases and is read in frame from base 1.